The T cell receptor (beta chain) described here comes from a study of cytomegalovirus exposure and HLA in healthy donors (dated by TCRdb to 2016 to 2017). For the wider study: An earlier analysis of approximately 590 of the donors reported 276 Gb of sequence data and 100 million to 130 million unique TCR beta sequences from 190 million or so T cells. In a later genetic analysis, genome-wide SNP genotypes for about 65% of the 666 donors were used, and that subset was treated as a discovery cohort. The later analysis used no new phenotypic data to find candidate immune exposures, relying instead on TCR beta sequences and their occurrence across donors. Along with the approximately 670-subject first cohort, a separate validation cohort of over a hundred different subjects was used. Among some 410 genotyped donors of the cohort, an average of around 220,000 unique TCR beta nucleotide sequences was sequenced per donor, of which about 18% were non-productive. The aim of the study was to test whether cataloging public T cell receptors could identify signatures of past pathogen exposure. Every discovery cohort repertoire had been produced on one sequencing platform. Several DR-DQ haplotypes were treated as single units for association and clustering because of strong linkage in the cohort. HLA typing covered class I and class II loci at four-digit resolution. The study combined high-throughput TCR immunosequencing, statistical association of individual TCRs with disease status, and machine learning to predict cytomegalovirus infection status. Among the roughly 400 genotyped donors, around 79% belonged to the genetic ancestry cluster associated with self-reported Caucasian donors. The T cell repertoires of several hundred subjects were profiled by immunosequencing and related to cytomegalovirus serostatus. Typing coverage differed by locus: A, B, C, DRB1 and DQB1 were typed in roughly 620-640 donors, DQA1 in about 550, DPA1 in some 610, and DPB1 in just under 480. An earlier analysis of a few hundred of the donors applied high-throughput TCR beta sequencing to assess whether each TCR beta V gene segment acted as functional or pseudogenic. Donor age, sex, ethnicity and CMV serostatus were collected together with the repertoire data. Around 300 gigabases of sequencing data and approximately 85 million unique TCR sequences were included in an early release covering roughly 600 HLA-typed donors. To study patterns of TCR occurrence, a later analysis re-analyzed previously published TCR beta repertoires from 550 to 800 donors and added high-resolution HLA genotyping. Overall results and qualifications from the work: Assigning TCR associations to individual alleles was difficult when HLA alleles, especially DR and DQ, strongly co-occurred. An earlier analysis of some 590 of the donors showed that most TCR beta V segments appeared in productive rearrangements either about 87% or about 30% of the time, which broadly matched IMGT annotations. Correlated functional status among segregating V segments might be attributable to linkage disequilibrium, but an unknown experimental factor could not be ruled out. Because counts were too low, roughly 18 rarely observed V segments, including chromosome 9 orphons, were left out of the earlier analysis of roughly 600 of the donors. In a later analysis, HLA-associated TCR beta chains were found to be more clonally expanded and to have lower generation probabilities than equally common non-associated chains. A further reported finding was that TCR beta sequences accurately predicted the HLA-A and HLA-B alleles for most subjects in the first cohort. According to a later analysis, most CMV-associated TCR beta chains appeared to be HLA-restricted, and the HLA associations seemed to be driven largely by CMV exposure. The only immune exposure information available for the cohort was CMV serostatus. The cohort was sequenced for TCR beta chains only, and without alpha or paired-chain data the features that could be detected were limited. A later genetic analysis reported fewer N-insertions in productive TCRs among donors in an Asian-associated ancestry cluster than the roughly 700-donor mean. The 87-base-pair reads could not distinguish some IMGT-functional V segments, including TRBV6-2 and TRBV6-3, so those segments were excluded. Three of the identified cytomegalovirus-associated TCR beta chains were confirmed in vitro to be specific for cytomegalovirus antigens. The presence/absence analyses assumed that sequencing depth was roughly uniform across donors, and that assumption may not be true. In both the original and validation cohorts, the classifier was reported to diagnose cytomegalovirus status with high specificity and sensitivity. According to a later analysis, parvovirus B19, influenza, CMV and Epstein-Barr virus appeared linked to several top co-occurrence clusters. In a later analysis, some 17,000 TCR beta sequences were associated with specific HLA alleles at a false discovery rate of 0.05. Because HLA typing was unavailable for some donors at each locus, only the typed subset was used in association tests. In a later analysis, TCR association rates were found to vary across HLA loci, with the most associated TCRs seen for DRB1 alleles and the fewest for HLA-C alleles. A later genetic analysis associated a missense DCLRE1C variant with V-gene and J-gene trimming of TCR beta chains, and an independent cohort replicated the association. The study gave a list of 150 to 200 TCR beta chains associated with cytomegalovirus. It was suggested by the authors that the approach could potentially be generalized to other disease states and immunological phenotypes. Most TCR sequences were seen in very few donors, while some public TCRs were found in many individuals. A cluster of highly shared sequence variants was judged likely to be a technical artifact of the sequencing pipeline.

For this chain, trimming is 6 bases at the V end and 2 bases at the J end, and the number of junction bases without a gene match is 9. Based on the germline V gene, the CDR1 and CDR2 sequences are SGHTA and FQGTGA. The CDR3 numbers 17 residues from cysteine through phenylalanine. CDR3 DNA only is kept here, 51 bases in frame from base 1. The cohort consisted of 650 to 850 healthy bone marrow donors. All cohort members were sampled while nominally healthy, although unrecorded immune exposures were likely present. The donor was CMV seronegative and was included in the group of a few hundred seronegative cohort members. Every donor gave a peripheral blood sample, and the peripheral blood mononuclear cells from that sample were used for TCR beta sequencing. Genomic DNA was extracted from the blood cell samples with the Qiagen DNeasy Blood Extraction Kit. The receptor library was made with the immunoSEQ multiplex PCR assay. The multiplex PCR relied on a mix of 60 forward primers for TCR Vbeta segments and 13 reverse primers for TCR Jbeta segments. The CDR3 region of rearranged TCR beta genes was amplified from genomic DNA with a multiplex PCR assay. The amplified TCR beta libraries were sequenced on the Illumina HiSeq System as 87-base-pair reads. The authors' analysis ran thus. A later analysis counted 65 million to 90 million unique TCR beta chains across the 550 to 700 repertoires, and some 11 million of these chains were shared by at least two donors. Raw reads were error-corrected and collapsed into unique sequences with a nearest-neighbor algorithm that merged closely related sequences to remove PCR and sequencing errors. Alignment of CDR3 sequences to IMGT reference sequences was used to assign V, D and J gene segments. For a sequence to be retained, a match of at least six nucleotides was required to both a V gene segment and a J gene segment. A rearrangement counted as productive if the CDR3 had no stop codons and remained in frame with V and J, and every other rearrangement counted as non-productive. CDR3 was defined according to IMGT convention as the region running from the second conserved V-encoded cysteine to the conserved J-encoded phenylalanine. The earlier analysis of 500 to 750 of the donors excluded any sequence lacking an unambiguous match to a single V gene segment. An earlier analysis of just under 600 of the donors called V segments functional above 56.7% productive rearrangements and segregating when the between-donor standard deviation exceeded 5%. A statistical classification framework was built to diagnose cytomegalovirus status from the catalog of TCR beta chain sequences. A later analysis assigned V and J genes by comparing TCR nucleotide sequences with IMGT/GENE-DB human TR gene sequences. The TCRdist pipeline was used in a later analysis to assign CDR3 sequences and most-parsimonious VDJ recombination scenarios. In a later analysis, each TCR beta chain was defined by its CDR3 amino acid sequence together with its V-gene family, and reads lacking a unique V-gene family were excluded. A later analysis removed over 500 highly shared, low-generation-probability nucleotide sequences to deal with suspected cross-contamination and a sequencing artifact. In a later analysis, a clonal expansion index was calculated for each public chain from normalized within-repertoire ranks of inferred template counts. A later analysis computed generation probabilities with a VDJ recombination model fitted to out-of-frame rearrangements, and checked the results against IGoR. In a later analysis, hypergeometric tests were used to score TCR-TCR, TCR-HLA and TCR-CMV co-occurrence, with a repertoire-size bias correction applied to TCR pairs. To estimate false discovery rates, a later analysis permuted the HLA or CMV assignments 20 times. A later analysis grouped co-occurring TCRs with DBSCAN, adding TCRdist sequence similarity when clustering within HLA-allele-positive subsets. For co-occurrence clustering, repertoires with fewer than 30,000 or more than 120,000 public chains were excluded, along with 4 to 6 repertoires with anomalous nucleotide sharing. TCRdb stores this immuneACCESS table with in-frame sequences only. Part of the clones is absent; in the studies checked, under half of the shortfall reflects unresolved V genes, and no reason is known for the rest. V, J and clone size reflect that table, while D and trimming were determined from the DNA. The sample includes under 100,000 clones, with roughly three quarters observed a single time. The ten most abundant clones make up over 3% of the sample.

Regarding this clone: No antigen is known for it. No clone much larger than this one lies a single base away; base qualities are absent.

Sequences were obtained from PBMCs. The TCR comes from a middle-aged man in good health and CMV-seronegative. The chain is encoded by TRBV7-3 joined to TRBJ2-3; 12 central nucleotides agree with TRBD2. This receptor carries the CDR3 CASSFRLAGELTDTQYF. The sequenced DNA: TGTGCCAGCAGTTTTAGACTAGCGGGGGAGCTCACAGATACGCAGTATTTT.